The rows below give T cell receptor beta chains drawn from one sample of a study of T cell responses to AZD1222 COVID-19 vaccine. The data were produced by immunoSEQ multiplex PCR, yet TCRdb's version contains in-frame clones alone and is incomplete. Among 85,000 to 100,000 clones listed, 70% to 90% were seen once. Sequenced here: peripheral blood, sampled on day 0 of AZD1222 vaccination. The receptor set was obtained from an adult in good health. CDR3s include the opening cysteine and the closing phenylalanine or tryptophan. The D gene is left open where the match is weak. Part of the rows lack a size; the others show once, few, many or a class for expanded clones.

J	V	size	D	DNA	CDR3
TRBJ2-1	TRBV7-3	once	TRBD1	TGTGCCAGCAGCTCAACGCCACAGGGGGTCGCCCATGAGCAGTTCTTC	CASSSTPQGVAHEQFF
TRBJ2-7	TRBV3-1/TRBV3-2	NA	NA	TGTGCCAGCAGCCAAGATTTAGGCTCCTACGAGCAGTACTTC	CASSQDLGSYEQYF
TRBJ1-2	TRBV28	NA	NA	TGTGCCAGCAGGGTAGTTAACTATGGCTACACCTTC	CASRVVNYGYTF
TRBJ2-2	TRBV6-5	NA	TRBD1	TGTGCCAGCCTGAGACGGACAGGGAACACCGGGGAGCTGTTTTTT	CASLRRTGNTGELFF
TRBJ2-7	TRBV7-9	NA	TRBD1	TGTGCCAGCAGTCACCTGACAGGGGGCTACGAGCAGTACTTC	CASSHLTGGYEQYF
TRBJ1-4	TRBV9	NA	NA	TGTGCCAGCAGCGGGGACGCAACTAATGAAAAACTGTTTTTT	CASSGDATNEKLFF
TRBJ1-2	TRBV7-2	NA	NA	TGTGCCAGCCAGTTGTCGGGGGGCAACTATGGCTACACCTTC	CASQLSGGNYGYTF
TRBJ1-1	TRBV5-1	NA	NA	TGCGCCAGCAGCCCGGGACACCTGAACACTGAAGCTTTCTTT	CASSPGHLNTEAFF
TRBJ2-5	TRBV7-2	NA	TRBD1	TGTGCCAGCAGTATCAAGACAGGGGCCGAGACCCAGTACTTC	CASSIKTGAETQYF
TRBJ2-1	TRBV5-1	NA	NA	TGCGCCAGCAGCTTCCGGGGGGCTGCAAAGGAAGTTAATGAGCAGTTCTTC	CASSFRGAAKEVNEQFF
TRBJ2-7	TRBV29-1	few	NA	TGCAGCGACCTATTCTACGAGCAGTACTTC	CSDLFYEQYF
TRBJ2-1	TRBV11-3	NA	NA	TGTGCCAGCAGCTTAGAGGGCAACCAAGAGCAGTTCTTC	CASSLEGNQEQFF
TRBJ2-5	TRBV5-1	NA	NA	TGCGCCAGCAGCTTGGCCCTCGGACAGACCCAAGAGACCCAGTACTTC	CASSLALGQTQETQYF
TRBJ2-1	TRBV4-1	NA	NA	TGCGCCAGCAGCCAAGTTCAACGGACCTCCTACAATGAGCAGTTCTTC	CASSQVQRTSYNEQFF
TRBJ2-2	TRBV6-5	NA	TRBD1	TGTGCCAGCAGTTACGACAGGGGGTCTGTCGGGGAGCTGTTTTTT	CASSYDRGSVGELFF
TRBJ2-7	TRBV27	few	NA	TGTGCCAGCAGTTTTAGCAGGGGGGGAACCTACGAGCAGTACTTC	CASSFSRGGTYEQYF
TRBJ1-1	TRBV30	NA	NA	TGTGCCTGGAGTGTAATCGGGGGATGGACTGAAGCTTTCTTT	CAWSVIGGWTEAFF
TRBJ1-2	TRBV3-1/TRBV3-2	NA	NA	TGTGCCAGCAGCCCTTCGCGGGTCTATGGCTACACCTTC	CASSPSRVYGYTF
TRBJ1-6	TRBV5-1	few	NA	TGCGCCAGCAGCTTCAGCGCGGACTCACCCCTCCACTTT	CASSFSADSPLHF
TRBJ1-2	TRBV19	once	TRBD1	TGTGCCAGTAGTAACCCACAGGGGCGGTTCTATGGCTACACCTTC	CASSNPQGRFYGYTF
TRBJ2-7	TRBV5-4	NA	NA	TGTGCCAGCAGCAGGACCGGATACGAGCAGTACTTC	CASSRTGYEQYF
TRBJ1-2	TRBV28	NA	TRBD1	TGTGCCAGCAGTTTACTGACAGGGGGCTCAATGCACACCTTC	CASSLLTGGSMHTF
TRBJ2-5	TRBV5-8	NA	TRBD1	TGTGCCAGCAGCCCGCGGACAGGCCAACGAGAGACCCAGTACTTC	CASSPRTGQRETQYF
TRBJ2-2	TRBV10-1	NA	NA	TGCGCCAGCAGTGATGGGTTCGGGGAGCTGTTTTTT	CASSDGFGELFF
TRBJ1-2	TRBV5-5	NA	NA	TGTGCCAGCAGCTCATCTTCGGGGTCCAACTATGGCTACACCTTC	CASSSSSGSNYGYTF
TRBJ1-1	TRBV5-4	NA	NA	TGTGCCAGCAGCGCGACAGAATTAGGGAACACTGAAGCTTTCTTT	CASSATELGNTEAFF
TRBJ2-2	TRBV30	NA	NA	TGTGCCTGGGGGGGCACCGGGGAGCTGTTTTTT	CAWGGTGELFF
TRBJ1-2	TRBV29-1	NA	NA	TGCAGCGTGACTGGGGGCTATGGCTACACCTTC	CSVTGGYGYTF
TRBJ1-1	TRBV11-3	few	NA	TGTGCCAGCAGCTTAGATGGGGGCGCGGACACTGAAGCTTTCTTT	CASSLDGGADTEAFF
TRBJ1-1	TRBV28	once	NA	TGTGCCAGCAAGGGGGGGGGAGACACTGAAGCTTTCTTT	CASKGGGDTEAFF
TRBJ1-2	TRBV5-6	NA	NA	TGTGCCAGCAGCCTGCCTGTAGGCTACACCTTC	CASSLPVGYTF
TRBJ1-1	TRBV6-5	NA	NA	TGTGCCAGCAGTTACTCGAGGCAGGCCAGCTCTGAAGCTTTCTTT	CASSYSRQASSEAFF
TRBJ1-1	TRBV5-4	once	TRBD1	TGTGCCAGCAGCAGAGGGGGCAGGAGGAACACTGAAGCTTTCTTT	CASSRGGRRNTEAFF
TRBJ2-2	TRBV30	NA	NA	TGTGCCTGGAGTGTGGTGGCCCACACCGGGGAGCTGTTTTTT	CAWSVVAHTGELFF
TRBJ2-1	TRBV19	NA	TRBD2	TGTGCCAGTAGTAGCGGGAGGCCCTACAATGAGCAGTTCTTC	CASSSGRPYNEQFF
TRBJ1-2	TRBV28	NA	NA	TGTGCCAGCAGTTTAGAGAATAACTATGGCTACACCTTC	CASSLENNYGYTF
TRBJ2-3	TRBV5-1	once	NA	TGCGCCAGCAGCTTTGAGGGGTCTAGCACAGATACGCAGTATTTT	CASSFEGSSTDTQYF
TRBJ1-2	TRBV6-1	NA	NA	TGTGCCAGCAGTTTAGGGGGGCGAGATGGCTACACCTTC	CASSLGGRDGYTF
TRBJ2-6	TRBV25-1	NA	NA	TGTGCCAGCAGTGGATCCTACTCTGGGGCCAACGTCCTGACTTTC	CASSGSYSGANVLTF
TRBJ2-5	TRBV12-3/TRBV12-4	NA	TRBD2	TGTGCCAGCAGTTTTAGCGGGATGAAGACCCAGTACTTC	CASSFSGMKTQYF
TRBJ2-7	TRBV21-1	NA	NA	TGTGCCAGCAGCAAAGGCGATCTTCAGACAGACTCCTACGAGCAGTACTTC	CASSKGDLQTDSYEQYF
TRBJ2-1	TRBV29-1	NA	NA	TGCAGCGTTGCGAGTCATGGAAACAATGAGCAGTTCTTC	CSVASHGNNEQFF
TRBJ2-7	TRBV6-6	NA	TRBD1	TGTGCCAGCAAAGCAGGGGGCCACGAGCAGTACTTC	CASKAGGHEQYF
TRBJ1-1	TRBV30	NA	NA	TGTGCCTGGAGTGTTCCCTTAATCACTGAAGCTTTCTTT	CAWSVPLITEAFF
TRBJ2-7	TRBV7-9	NA	NA	TGTGCCAGCAGCTCGAGGCAATCCTACGAGCAGTACTTC	CASSSRQSYEQYF
TRBJ2-2	TRBV2	NA	NA	TGTGCCAGCAAGCGGGACAGGAACACCGGGGAGCTGTTTTTT	CASKRDRNTGELFF
TRBJ2-7	TRBV5-4	NA	TRBD1	TGTGCCAGCAGGCGACAGGGTACCTACGAGCAGTACTTC	CASRRQGTYEQYF
TRBJ1-2	TRBV7-6	NA	NA	TGTGCCAGCAGCCCAACCATCACAGTCCTTCCTAACTATGGCTACACCTTC	CASSPTITVLPNYGYTF
TRBJ2-1	TRBV23-1	NA	NA	TGCGCCAGCATCCAGGGATACAATGAGCAGTTCTTC	CASIQGYNEQFF